These 4 T cell receptor beta chains were all obtained from the same sample, sequenced in a study of tumor-infiltrating lymphocytes in primary liver carcinoma (dated by TCRdb to 2015 to 2018). Without any cell sorting, total RNA and DNA were co-extracted from about 21-30 mg of bulk tissue using the AllPrep DNA/RNA mini kit. Sequencing was performed on an Illumina HiSeq 2500. Starting from approximately 0.5 ug total RNA, TCRbeta-specific cDNA was produced by reverse transcription with a constant-region primer and ProtoScript II reverse transcriptase. The TCRbeta libraries were prepared through three rounds of nested multiplex PCR following a slightly modified ARM-PCR procedure. The first two PCR rounds used multiplex TRBV1-TRBV30 forward primers with a Cbeta reverse primer, each for about 11 cycles. The public sequencing data were trimmed at Q25 with fastp and processed into clonotypes with MiXCR by TCRdb, which kept only in-frame beta chains. Here each entry gathers all rows of one CDR3 protein and keeps the most common genes and DNA. Counted in this sample were 45,000 to 55,000 distinct CDR3 sequences; 70% to 85% of them appeared once. The top ten clones comprise 29% of the sample.

The sample taken for sequencing was liver tumor tissue from sampling region 5. This specimen's cell subset or site label, interpreted: tumor region T5, tumor centre. The receptors originated from a man aged 35 to 55 with primary liver carcinoma and hepatitis B virus infection.

Ten or more counts support this clonotype. The V gene is TRBV12-3 or TRBV12-4, the J gene TRBJ2-5; D remains unclear. This CDR3 region has 14 residues. V lost 1 base, J lost 2 bases, and 8 bases lay in between. This CDR3 is CASSLGQTQETQYF. The CDR3 DNA reads as TGTGCCAGCAGTTTAGGGCAGACTCAAGAGACCCAGTACTTC.

In the case of this clonotype: Given the absence of the conserved phenylalanine or tryptophan at the CDR3 end, a read error is likely. The DNA is left out, because the CDR3 cannot be placed on it with certainty; the CDR3 is given as TCRdb lists it. This rearrangement joins TRBV2 to TRBJ2-5; the table's D gene call, TRBD2, was not cross checked with the DNA. Counting both end residues, the CDR3 totals 11 amino acids. Germline CDR1 and CDR2: SNHLY and FYNNEI. This CDR3 reads CASSEADSGTL.

This clonotype was counted at least ten times. The junction differs from germline at one of its ends, possibly a read error. The rearrangement uses TRBV11-1 and TRBJ2-7, with 7 bases that match TRBD1. Germline V gene sequence: CDR1 SGHAT, CDR2 FQDESV (reference sequence). The CDR3 has 13 residues. This chain's CDR3 is CTSRGKRSYELYF. As DNA, the CDR3 is TGTACCAGCAGGGGGAAGCGATCCTACGAGCTGTACTTC.

The V and J genes are TRBV29-1 and TRBJ2-1; D is undetermined. Germline V gene data show CDR1 as SQVTM and CDR2 as ANQGSEA. Trimming shortened V by 5 bases and J by 6 bases, and 14 bases separated the two germline ends. The CDR3 has 13 amino acids. CDR3 sequence reads: CSVPLDLSNEQFF. CDR3 sequence (DNA): TGCAGCGTTCCACTGGACCTGAGCAATGAGCAGTTCTTC.